The clone carrying this TCR beta chain was counted only a few times. No antigen is known for it. The sample is drawn from a study of CD8+ T cells in alopecia areata. Study-wide results and limits: Greater clonality was observed in lesional scalp samples, especially alopecia totalis/universalis, versus normal scalp. Mouse data revealed clearer TCR sharing than patient data did, a gap possibly tied to HLA.

Extraction and reverse transcription of RNA yielded cDNA as the sequencing template. Libraries were prepared by immunoSEQ multiplex PCR; TCRdb keeps only in-frame clonotypes and omits some of them. The repertoire holds more than 95,000 clones, with more than 35% as singletons. The CDR3 sequence is 14 residues long. CDR1 is SQVTM, CDR2 ANQGSEA, per germline. The trim removed 6 bases at V and 4 bases at J, leaving 9 bases unmatched. From PBMCs, CD4+ and CD8+ T cells were sorted. The sample consisted of CD4+ T cells sorted from blood. The gene calls are TRBV29-1 and TRBJ2-3, with 8 bases identical to TRBD1. The TCR was taken from a human donor with alopecia areata. DNA of the CDR3: TGCAGCGTCTCACCTCACAGGGGGGCAGATACGCAGTATTTT. Translated, it gives CSVSPHRGADTQYF.